This TCR beta chain was recorded in a study of PD-L1 blockade in urothelial cancer. Study overall: Blood was subjected to analysis at 3 weeks (second dose) and 6 weeks following treatment start.

V lost 6 bases to trimming and J lost 6 bases, with 11 bases between them. The V gene's germline CDR1 is ENHRY and CDR2 SYGVKD. CDR3 length: 12 residues. Comments on this clone: What it binds is unknown.

General study findings and limits: Durable-benefit patients had greater expansion of tumor-associated blood clones at 3 weeks.

Sequenced by immunoSEQ multiplex PCR; TCRdb stores in-frame clones only, minus some. Of 35,000 to 45,000 clones in the sample, 70% to 90% were seen once. Time point reported: pretreatment peripheral blood. This sequence joins TRBV10-3 and TRBJ1-1; D uncertain. The sequence was collected from a donor aged 40 or older with urothelial cancer. Sequenced here: PBMCs, sampled around atezolizumab (anti-PD-L1) treatment. CDR3 in DNA: TGTGCCATCAGGGATGGGCAGGCTGAAGCTTTCTTT. It encodes CAIRDGQAEAFF.